This T cell receptor (beta chain) was identified during a study of cytomegalovirus exposure and HLA in healthy donors. General observations from the study: Presence/absence comparisons presumed near-even sequencing depth among donors. Across donors, most TCRs were seen rarely, yet some public ones were widespread. Later analysis associated a missense DCLRE1C variant with TCR beta V- and J-gene trimming.

Each donor's status was that of a healthy bone marrow donor. PCR involved 60 Vbeta and 13 Jbeta primers. Some clones are missing from TCRdb's copy, which holds only in-frame ones; the method was immunoSEQ multiplex PCR. The repertoire has about 140,000 clones, roughly 80% of them found once; the top ten carry roughly 4.3%. In regard to this clone: Its antigen is unknown.

The sequenced sample was PBMCs. This receptor was obtained from a middle-aged woman in good health and CMV-seropositive.

The CDR3 DNA is TGTGCCAGCAGCCCCTGGGCCCAAAACACAGATACGCAGTATTTT. Translating gives CASSPWAQNTDTQYF. The rearrangement links TRBV7-2 to TRBJ2-3; D unclear. The length of the CDR3 is 15 residues. Germline-derived CDR1 and CDR2 are SGHTA and FQGNSA. The V and J ends lost 5 bases and 2 bases respectively, with 14 bases between them.